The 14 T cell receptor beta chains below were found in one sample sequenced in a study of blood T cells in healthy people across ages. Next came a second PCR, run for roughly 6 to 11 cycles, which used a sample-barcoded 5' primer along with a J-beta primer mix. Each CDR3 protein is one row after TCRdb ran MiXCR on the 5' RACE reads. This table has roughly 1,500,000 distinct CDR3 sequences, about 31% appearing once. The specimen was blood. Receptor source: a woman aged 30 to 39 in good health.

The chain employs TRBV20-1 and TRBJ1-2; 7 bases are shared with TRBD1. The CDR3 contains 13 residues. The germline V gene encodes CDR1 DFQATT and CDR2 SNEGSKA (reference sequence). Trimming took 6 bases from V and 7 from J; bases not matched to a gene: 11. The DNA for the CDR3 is TGCAGTGCCCAAACCGACAGGGCCGGTGGCTACACCTTC. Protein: CSAQTDRAGGYTF.

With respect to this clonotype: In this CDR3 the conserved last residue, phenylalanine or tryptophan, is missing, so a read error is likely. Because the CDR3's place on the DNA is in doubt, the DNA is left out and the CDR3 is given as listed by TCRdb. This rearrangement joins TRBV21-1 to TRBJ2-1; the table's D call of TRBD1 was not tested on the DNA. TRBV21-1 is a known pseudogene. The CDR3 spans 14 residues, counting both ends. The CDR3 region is CATPDVAPYNEQFS.

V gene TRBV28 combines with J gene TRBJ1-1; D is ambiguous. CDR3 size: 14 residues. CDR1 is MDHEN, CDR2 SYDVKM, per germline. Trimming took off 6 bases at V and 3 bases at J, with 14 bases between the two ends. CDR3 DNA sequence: TGTGCCAGCAGCCCCAATTTTGGGTACACTGAAGCTTTCTTT. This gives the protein CASSPNFGYTEAFF.

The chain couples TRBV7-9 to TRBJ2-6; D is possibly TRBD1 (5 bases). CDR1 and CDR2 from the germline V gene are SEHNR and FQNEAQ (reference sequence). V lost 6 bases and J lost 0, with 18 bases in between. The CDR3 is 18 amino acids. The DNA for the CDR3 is TGTGCCAGCAGTTGGCTAAACCAGGGCGTCTCTGGGGCCAACGTCCTGACTTTC. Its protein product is CASSWLNQGVSGANVLTF. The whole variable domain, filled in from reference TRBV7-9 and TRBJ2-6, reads DTGVSQNPRHKITKRGQNVTFRCDPISEHNRLYWYRQTLGQGPEFLTYFQNEAQLEKSRLLSDRFSAERPKGSFSTLEIQRTEQGDSAMYLCASSWLNQGVSGANVLTFGAGSRLTVL.

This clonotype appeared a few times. The CDR3 bases are TGCGCCAGCAGCCTCCTCGTCGAGCTAGTTGAGCAGTTCTTC. This translates into CASSLLVELVEQFF. V usage is TRBV4-1 and J usage is TRBJ2-1; D is unresolved. Trimming took 4 bases from V and 9 from J, leaving 16 bases between them. This CDR3 is built from 14 residues. The germline CDR1 and CDR2 sequences are MGHRA and YSYEKL.

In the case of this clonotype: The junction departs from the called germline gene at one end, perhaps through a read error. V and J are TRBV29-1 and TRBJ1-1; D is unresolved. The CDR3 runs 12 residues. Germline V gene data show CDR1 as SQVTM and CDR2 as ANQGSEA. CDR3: CSVGNPNPEAFF. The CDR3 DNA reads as TGCAGCGTTGGGAATCCGAACCCTGAAGCTTTCTTT. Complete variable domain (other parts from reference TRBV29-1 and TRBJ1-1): SAVISQKPSRDICQRGTSLTIQCQVDSQVTMMFWYRQQPGQSLTLIATANQGSEATYESGFVIDKFPISRPNLTFSTLTVSNMSPEDSSIYLCSVGNPNPEAFFGQGTRLTVV.

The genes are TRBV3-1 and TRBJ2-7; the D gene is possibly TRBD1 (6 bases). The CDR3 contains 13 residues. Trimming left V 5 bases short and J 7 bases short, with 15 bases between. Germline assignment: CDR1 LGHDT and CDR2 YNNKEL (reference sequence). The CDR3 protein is CASSLPTGREQYF. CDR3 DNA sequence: TGTGCCAGCAGCTTACCAACAGGGCGGGAGCAGTACTTC.

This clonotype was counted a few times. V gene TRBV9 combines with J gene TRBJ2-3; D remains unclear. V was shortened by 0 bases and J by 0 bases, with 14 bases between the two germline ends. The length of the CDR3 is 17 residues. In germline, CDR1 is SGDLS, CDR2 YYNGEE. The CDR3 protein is CASSVARAVSSTDTQYF. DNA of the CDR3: TGTGCCAGCAGCGTAGCTAGGGCGGTCTCTAGCACAGATACGCAGTATTTT.

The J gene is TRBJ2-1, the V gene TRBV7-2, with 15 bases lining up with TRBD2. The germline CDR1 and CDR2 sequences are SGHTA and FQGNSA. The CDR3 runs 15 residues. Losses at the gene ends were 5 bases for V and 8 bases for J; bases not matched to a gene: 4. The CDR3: CASSMGLAGGDEQFF. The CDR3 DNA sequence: TGTGCCAGCAGCATGGGACTAGCGGGGGGTGATGAGCAGTTCTTC.

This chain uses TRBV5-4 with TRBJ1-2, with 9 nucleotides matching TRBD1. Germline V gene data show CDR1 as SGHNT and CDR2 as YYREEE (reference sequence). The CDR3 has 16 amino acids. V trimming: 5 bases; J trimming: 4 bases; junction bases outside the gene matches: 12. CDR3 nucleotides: TGTGCCAGCAGGAACCGATCCGGGACAGGGCTCTATGGCTACACCTTC. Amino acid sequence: CASRNRSGTGLYGYTF.

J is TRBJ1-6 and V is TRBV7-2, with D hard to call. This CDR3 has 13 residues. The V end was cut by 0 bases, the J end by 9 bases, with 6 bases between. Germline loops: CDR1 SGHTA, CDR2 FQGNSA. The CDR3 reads CASSLALGSPLHF. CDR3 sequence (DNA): TGTGCCAGCAGCTTAGCTCTGGGTTCACCCCTCCACTTT. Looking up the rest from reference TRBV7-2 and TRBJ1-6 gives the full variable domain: GAGVSQSPSNKVTEKGKDVELRCDPISGHTALYWYRQSLGQGLEFLIYFQGNSAPDKSGLPSDRFSAERTGGSVSTLTIQRTQQEDSAVYLCASSLALGSPLHFGNGTRLTVT.

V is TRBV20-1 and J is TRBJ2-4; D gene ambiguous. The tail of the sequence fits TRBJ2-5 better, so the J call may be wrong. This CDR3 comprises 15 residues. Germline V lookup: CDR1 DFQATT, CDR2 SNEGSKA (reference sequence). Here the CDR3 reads CSAGDLRGREETQYF. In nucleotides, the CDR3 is TGCAGTGCTGGGGATCTGAGAGGCAGAGAAGAGACCCAGTACTTC.

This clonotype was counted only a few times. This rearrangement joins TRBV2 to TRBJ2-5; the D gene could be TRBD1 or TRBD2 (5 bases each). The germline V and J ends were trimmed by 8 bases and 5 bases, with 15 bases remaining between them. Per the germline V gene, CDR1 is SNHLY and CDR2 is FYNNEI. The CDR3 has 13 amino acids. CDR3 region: CASRKWDAETQYF. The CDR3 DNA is TGTGCCAGCCGGAAATGGGACGCCGAGACCCAGTACTTC.

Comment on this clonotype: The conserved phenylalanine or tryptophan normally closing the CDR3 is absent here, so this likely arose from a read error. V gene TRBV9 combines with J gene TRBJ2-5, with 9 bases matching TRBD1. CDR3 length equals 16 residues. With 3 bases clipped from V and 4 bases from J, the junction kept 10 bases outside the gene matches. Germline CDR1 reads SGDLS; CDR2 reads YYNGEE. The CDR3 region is CASSESYTGGGETQYI. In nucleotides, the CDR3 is TGTGCCAGCAGCGAATCCTACACAGGGGGCGGAGAGACCCAGTACATC.